The clone carrying this T cell receptor beta chain was detected a few times. Its antigen is not known. The sample is drawn from a study of T-cell reconstitution after alpha-beta-depleted transplantation in children. General study points: From newly produced T cells came most of the T-cell counts and diversity one year after transplant.

A library of TCRbeta sequences, prepared with unique molecular identifiers, was generated. TCRdb itself ran the PCR reads through MiXCR, one entry per CDR3 protein. The sample holds roughly 200,000 distinct CDR3 sequences, approximately 8% seen once. The CDR3 is made up of 13 amino acids. Trimming shortened V by 6 bases and J by 11 bases, and 22 bases separated the two germline ends. The germline V gene encodes CDR1 DFQATT and CDR2 SNEGSKA (reference sequence). The source material was PBMCs, mostly from graft donor cells, sampled 360 days after TCRalphabeta/CD19-depleted stem cell transplant. The sequence derives from a male patient between 2 and 15 years old who had a stem cell transplant for acute myeloid leukemia, so the T cells may come from the graft donor. The V call is TRBV20-1, the J call TRBJ1-1; TRBD1 might be the D (6 bases). The CDR3 nucleotides are TGCAGTGCACAAAACAGGGCTGGGATGGATGCTTTCTTT. Its translation is CSAQNRAGMDAFF.